The present T cell receptor beta chain was sequenced within a study of human T cells and chemical hapten exposure. Across the study: The sensitizing agent was 2% DPC, placed on approximately 2 cm by approximately 2 cm of upper inner arm skin.

Comment on this clonotype: At one boundary the junction diverges from the germline segment, which might be a read error.

The germline V gene encodes CDR1 SQVTM and CDR2 ANQGSEA. CDR3 length: 12 amino acids. Documented time point: patch test 1, 2 weeks after DPC sensitization. As to treatment: therapeutic diphenylcyclopropenone sensitization with weekly scalp DPC. Before extraction, the whole blood was not fractionated, and total RNA was taken from it. MiXCR, applied by TCRdb to the RACE reads, yields one record per CDR3 protein. The table lists some 52,000 distinct CDR3 sequences, 11% of them singletons. The material sequenced was whole blood, taken in connection with sensitization to the hapten diphenylcyclopropenone (DPC). This chain uses TRBV29-1 with TRBJ2-2; D is perhaps TRBD2 (5 bases). This receptor was taken from a woman aged 40 to 55 with alopecia areata. Some clones in this sample may be carry-over from other donors' samples. CDR3 nucleotide sequence: TGCAGCGTCGCCAGGAACACCGGGGAGCTGCTTTTT. Translation gives CSVARNTGELLF.